These 28 T cell receptor beta chains were all obtained from the same sample, sequenced in a study of post-analysis software for immune sequencing data (dated by TCRdb to between 2014 and 2017). The full study reports these points: Patients showed significantly higher frequencies than controls for about five TRBV segments, among them TRBV5-6, TRBV5-1 and TRBV20-1.

These TCRs' antigens remain unknown. Library generation was performed with PCR. The data were produced on an Illumina HiSeq 2500. To reduce PCR and sequencing biases, unique molecular identifiers were incorporated into the TCR beta cDNA libraries. TCRdb handled the public reads itself, with Q25 trimming in fastp and clone calling in MiXCR, and kept productive beta chains. Rows are combined by CDR3 protein, so each entry shows the most common genes and DNA. This sample lists 700,000 to 900,000 distinct CDR3 sequences; around 45% were detected once. Jointly, the top ten make up roughly 4.4% of the sample. The sequencing sample was made of blood. The receptors shown here come from a girl under 18 with multiple sclerosis.

This chain connects TRBV18 to TRBJ1-1, with a tentative D call TRBD1 (6 bases). The CDR3 runs 15 residues. Per the germline V gene, CDR1 is KGHSH and CDR2 is LQKENI. The germline V and J ends were trimmed by 6 bases and 4 bases, with 18 bases remaining between them. The CDR3 nucleotides are TGTGCCAGCTCGAAGGACGGAGGGGGAGGCACTGAAGCTTTCTTT. It is translated as CASSKDGGGGTEAFF.

This clonotype was picked up one time. V and J are TRBV5-1 and TRBJ2-1; D is uncertain. From germline, CDR1 is SGHRS and CDR2 YFSETQ. V shed 3 bases and J shed 8 bases, with 12 bases lying between them. The CDR3 consists of 13 residues. The CDR3 nucleotides are TGCGCCAGCAGCTGGTACCCCCGGGATGAGCAGTTCTTC. Its translation: CASSWYPRDEQFF.

This clonotype was seen a few times. The junction departs from germline at one end; a sequencing error may be responsible. The chain joins TRBV5-1 to TRBJ2-7; TRBD2 might be the D (6 bases). CDR3 length: 13 residues. Germline V gene sequence: CDR1 SGHRS, CDR2 YFSETQ. The CDR3 region is CASSSAGPYEQYF. CDR3 sequence (DNA): TGTGCCAGCAGTTCGGCGGGACCCTACGAGCAGTACTTC.

This clonotype was observed a few times. J is TRBJ2-7 and V is TRBV12-3 or TRBV12-4; perhaps TRBD1 as D (5 bases). The CDR3 is 15 residues long. V was clipped by 5 bases and J by 3 bases, with 17 bases between them. CDR3 loop: CASSPPTAPSYEQYF. The DNA of the CDR3 is TGTGCCAGCAGTCCCCCGACAGCCCCAAGCTACGAGCAGTACTTC.

This clonotype was detected only a few times. The chain couples TRBV12-3 or TRBV12-4 to TRBJ2-3, with TRBD2 matching over 9 bases. Unmatched junction bases numbered 11, after V lost 2 bases and J lost 5 bases. This CDR3 region has 17 residues. The CDR3, as DNA: TGTGCCAGCAGTTTACGGAGTAGCGGGAGTATCGGAGATACGCAGTATTTT. Translation gives CASSLRSSGSIGDTQYF.

The chain combines TRBV4-3 with TRBJ2-1; tentative D call: TRBD1 (5 bases). V was clipped by 1 base and J by 5 bases, with 9 bases between them. Looked up from germline, CDR1 is LGHNA and CDR2 is YSLEER. The CDR3 length is 14 residues. The CDR3: CASSQGTTNNEQFF. The CDR3, as DNA: TGCGCCAGCAGCCAAGGGACAACTAACAATGAGCAGTTCTTC.

The chain combines TRBV7-8 with TRBJ2-7; the match to TRBD1 covers 8 bases. V was pared by 5 bases and J by 2 bases, with 8 bases of the junction left unmatched. CDR3 length: 15 amino acids. Germline CDR1 reads SGHVS; CDR2 reads FQNEAQ. This chain's CDR3 is CASSPRRDRPYEQYF. In nucleotides, the CDR3 is TGTGCCAGCAGCCCCCGCCGGGACAGGCCCTACGAGCAGTACTTC.

V gene TRBV2 combines with J gene TRBJ2-1; the match to TRBD2 covers 11 bases. Losses at the gene ends were 8 bases for V and 6 bases for J; bases not matched to a gene: 9. Germline V gene lookup returns CDR1 SNHLY and CDR2 FYNNEI. The CDR3 is 15 amino acids. The CDR3: CASYRLAGSANEQFF. The CDR3, as DNA: TGTGCCAGCTACCGACTAGCGGGGTCCGCCAATGAGCAGTTCTTC.

The sample holds a few counts of this clonotype. The V and J genes are TRBV20-1 and TRBJ1-2, with TRBD1 matching 9 bases. J was trimmed by 4 bases and V by 6 bases; bases with no gene match: 6. This CDR3 is 13 amino acids long. From germline, CDR1 is DFQATT and CDR2 SNEGSKA (reference sequence). Written as DNA, the CDR3 is TGCAGTGCGCCGGGACAGGGTCCCTATGGCTACACCTTC. It codes for CSAPGQGPYGYTF.

This clonotype was counted between two and nine times. This CDR3 is CASSLRMANVLTF. CDR3 coding DNA: TGTGCCAGCAGCCTCAGGATGGCCAACGTCCTGACTTTC. The chain couples TRBV13 to TRBJ2-6, with unresolved D. Germline V gene sequence: CDR1 PRHDT, CDR2 FYEKMQ (reference sequence). Between the trimmed V and J ends, which lost 5 bases and 6 bases, there was a span of 8 bases. This CDR3 has 13 residues.

The chain recombines TRBV18 with TRBJ2-5; D unresolved. This CDR3 region has 13 residues. CDR1 is KGHSH, CDR2 LQKENI, per germline. Deletions cut 2 bases from V and 5 bases from J, with 9 bases between. The CDR3 nucleotides read TGTGCCAGCTCACCATACTCCCGGGAGACCCAGTACTTC. Translating it yields CASSPYSRETQYF. The variable domain in full, with the rest retrieved from reference TRBV18 and TRBJ2-5, is NAGVMQNPRHLVRRRGQEARLRCSPMKGHSHVYWYRQLPEEGLKFMVYLQKENIIDESGMPKERFSAEFPKEGPSILRIQQVVRGDSAAYFCASSPYSRETQYFGPGTRLLVL.

This chain joins TRBV29-1 and TRBJ2-4, with 7 bases fitting TRBD1. The J call is uncertain, as TRBJ2-7 better fits the DNA end. This CDR3 is 14 amino acids long. Germline CDR1 reads SQVTM; CDR2 reads ANQGSEA. The CDR3 DNA sequence: TGCAGCGTCGCACCGGACAGGCCTTCCTACGAGCAGTACTTC. Its protein is CSVAPDRPSYEQYF.

This clonotype was recorded only once. V gene TRBV7-2 combines with J gene TRBJ2-1; D unresolved. CDR1 and CDR2 (germline): SGHTA, FQGNSA. The CDR3 is 15 amino acids. Trimming stripped 0 bases from V and 8 bases from J, with 14 bases between. CDR3 in DNA: TGTGCCAGCAGCTTAGCGGTAAGGGCCGGCCATGAGCAGTTCTTC. It codes for CASSLAVRAGHEQFF.

The V and J genes are TRBV9 and TRBJ2-1; 10 bases are shared with TRBD2. Germline V gene data show CDR1 as SGDLS and CDR2 as YYNGEE. After removal of 0 bases from V and 0 bases from J, the junction contained 3 bases not matched to a gene. This CDR3 region has 17 residues. The CDR3 coding sequence is TGTGCCAGCAGCGTAGGACTAGCGGGTTCCTCCTACAATGAGCAGTTCTTC. Its translation: CASSVGLAGSSYNEQFF.

Details on this clonotype: One junction end does not reproduce the germline sequence, and a read error may be involved. The gene calls are TRBV4-3 and TRBJ1-2; D unresolved. This CDR3 has 15 amino acids. Germline-derived CDR1 and CDR2 are LGHNA and YSLEER. CDR3 coding DNA: TGCACCAGCAGCCAAGAAAGAGAGTCGGGTAGAAGCTACACCTTC. Its protein product is CTSSQERESGRSYTF.

The gene calls are TRBV7-8 and TRBJ2-4; D gene uncertain. The DNA end lines up better with TRBJ2-7; the J call may be wrong. CDR3 length equals 14 residues. The germline V gene has CDR1 SGHVS and CDR2 FQNEAQ. In nucleotides, the CDR3 is TGTGCCAGCAGCCGAGCCGGGCGGAGATACGAGCAGTACTTC. It specifies CASSRAGRRYEQYF.

The chain has TRBV7-9 and TRBJ2-5; D remains ambiguous. CDR1 is SEHNR, CDR2 FQNEAQ, per germline (reference sequence). The V and J ends lost 6 bases and 0 bases respectively, with 5 bases between them. The CDR3 is made up of 12 amino acids. The CDR3 region has the DNA TGTGCCAGCAGGGATGACCAAGAGACCCAGTACTTC. Protein: CASRDDQETQYF.

In its sample, this clonotype was seen once. One junction end does not reproduce the germline sequence, and a read error may be involved. The CDR3 DNA sequence: TGCGCCAGCAGTTACCGGACGGCCTACGGCTACACCTTC. The encoded protein is CASSYRTAYGYTF. The J gene is TRBJ1-2, the V gene TRBV6-5, with D unresolved. Germline values: CDR1 MNHEY, CDR2 SVGAGI. This CDR3 has 13 amino acids.

The sample holds a few counts of this clonotype. The chain is built from TRBV4-1 and TRBJ2-1, with D tentatively TRBD1 (6 bases). Trimming took 0 bases from V and 8 from J, leaving 11 bases between them. CDR3 length equals 14 residues. Germline V gives CDR1 MGHRA, CDR2 YSYEKL. CDR3 nucleotide sequence: TGCGCCAGCAGCCAAGAGGCCAGGGGCGATGAGCAGTTCTTC. Amino acid sequence: CASSQEARGDEQFF.

The chain has TRBV7-3 and TRBJ2-1; possible D gene TRBD2, 6 bases. This CDR3 has 15 amino acids. Germline CDR1 SGHTA, CDR2 FQGTGA. Trimming cost V 5 bases and J 1 base, with 12 bases left between them. CDR3 sequence reads: CASSMEAGSYNEQFF. The DNA for the CDR3 is TGTGCCAGCAGCATGGAGGCGGGATCCTACAATGAGCAGTTCTTC.

This clonotype was detected only a few times. The chain recombines TRBV5-1 with TRBJ2-1; TRBD1 matches 8 bases. The V and J ends lost 5 bases and 8 bases, in that order; junction bases with no gene match: 6. The germline gives CDR1 SGHRS, CDR2 YFSETQ. This CDR3 spans 13 amino acids. CDR3 nucleotide sequence: TGCGCCAGCAGACGACAGGGGTACGATGAGCAGTTCTTC. Translation: CASRRQGYDEQFF.

The chain couples TRBV27 to TRBJ2-1, with 8 bases aligning to TRBD1. The ends lost 3 bases at V and 5 bases at J; junction bases unmatched: 9. The germline CDR1 and CDR2 sequences are MNHEY and SMNVEV (reference sequence). The CDR3 is 16 residues long. DNA for the CDR3: TGTGCCAGCAGTTTCGACGCCGGGACAGGTCACAATGAGCAGTTCTTC. This codes for CASSFDAGTGHNEQFF.

The gene calls are TRBV7-6 and TRBJ2-1; TRBD2 aligns across 9 bases. Trimming cost V 7 bases and J 2 bases; bases outside gene matches: 9. Germline V gives CDR1 SGHVS, CDR2 FNYEAQ. The CDR3 length is 16 residues. The CDR3 DNA follows: TGTGCCAGCACCCAAGCGGCTAGCGGGACCTACAATGAGCAGTTCTTC. Translation gives CASTQAASGTYNEQFF.

About this clonotype itself: At one end, the junction sequence differs from germline, possibly due to a read error. The rearrangement links TRBV20-1 to TRBJ1-1; perhaps TRBD1 as D (6 bases). Germline CDR1 is DFQATT and CDR2 is SNEGSKA (reference sequence). The CDR3 is made up of 13 amino acids. DNA of the CDR3: TGTAGTGCTAGAGGGGGGATTAATGCTGAAGCTTTCTTT. Amino acids: CSARGGINAEAFF.

This clonotype showed up just a few times. The chain carries TRBV12-3 or TRBV12-4 and TRBJ1-4; the match to TRBD1 covers 8 bases. Trimming took 6 bases from V and 8 from J; bases not matched to a gene: 8. This CDR3 contains 14 residues. The CDR3 nucleotides read TGTGCCAGCAGCCTACCGGGACAGGACGAAAAACTGTTTTTT. Translation gives CASSLPGQDEKLFF.

This clonotype has more than one count but fewer than ten. The chain combines TRBV20-1 with TRBJ2-3, with TRBD2 matching over 14 bases. CDR1 and CDR2 (germline): DFQATT, SNEGSKA (reference sequence). The CDR3 sequence is 19 residues long. V shed 3 bases and J 5 bases; nucleotides not matched to a gene: 16. CDR3 bases: TGCAGTGCTAGTCGTCTGGGACTAGCGGGAGATTGGCTCAAAGATACGCAGTATTTT. It translates to CSASRLGLAGDWLKDTQYF.

The table lists this clonotype with many counts. This rearrangement joins TRBV12-3 or TRBV12-4 to TRBJ2-5; maybe TRBD1 (5 bases). V lost 2 bases, J lost 4 bases, and 11 bases lay in between. This CDR3 contains 14 residues. Here the CDR3 DNA reads TGTGCCAGCAGTTTAAGTGGGGCGTCAGAGACCCAGTACTTC. As protein: CASSLSGASETQYF.

The chain combines TRBV28 with TRBJ1-5, with D maybe TRBD1 (6 bases). V shed 3 bases and J shed 2 bases, with 14 bases lying between them. This CDR3 is built from 16 residues. The germline V gene encodes CDR1 MDHEN and CDR2 SYDVKM. The CDR3, as DNA: TGTGCCAGCAGTTTTGTACAGGGTGGGGGCAATCAGCCCCAGCATTTT. Residues: CASSFVQGGGNQPQHF. The full variable domain, rest sourced from reference TRBV28 and TRBJ1-5, is DVKVTQSSRYLVKRTGEKVFLECVQDMDHENMFWYRQDPGLGLRLIYFSYDVKMKEKGDIPEGYSVSREKKERFSLILESASTNQTSMYLCASSFVQGGGNQPQHFGDGTRLSIL.